This T cell receptor beta chain was captured in a study of OX40 agonist ivuxolimab in advanced cancers. The wider study: Dose-escalation subjects each had hepatocellular carcinoma, melanoma, renal cell or head and neck cancer. Findings and limits, study-wide: CD8+ T cells (on average) carried more expanded clones than CD4+ T cells.

V lost 6 bases to trimming and J lost 2 bases, with 16 bases between them. Germline-derived CDR1 and CDR2 are MNHEY and SVGAGI. This CDR3 comprises 15 residues. In the case of this clone: Its target is unknown.

Data came from immunoSEQ multiplex PCR; TCRdb stores just in-frame clones and leaves some out. This table has around 62,000 clones, 80% to 85% appearing once. The origin of this receptor is an adult with an advanced solid tumor such as melanoma, head and neck, liver or kidney cancer. This chain links TRBV6-5 with TRBJ1-2, with a weak D call TRBD1 (6 bases). This specimen consisted of CD4+ or CD8+ T cells sorted from blood, obtained in a trial of the OX40 agonist ivuxolimab. Here the CDR3 reads CASSGGGGINYGYTF. The CDR3 nucleotides are TGTGCCAGCAGCGGAGGGGGGGGCATCAACTATGGCTACACCTTC.